The 3 T cell receptor beta chains given below trace back to one sample, sequenced in a study of blood T cell repertoires in COVID-19. Clones were read by immunoSEQ multiplex PCR, and TCRdb kept only the in-frame ones, dropping some. Of 120,000 to 150,000 clones listed, approximately 78% were seen once; the top ten hold nearly 15%. Sequencing was performed on peripheral blood. The receptors were sampled from a human donor with acute or convalescent COVID-19. The donor label of this sample is uncertain.

The J gene is TRBJ1-6, the V gene TRBV7-2; D unresolved. CDR1 is SGHTA, CDR2 FQGNSA, per germline. The CDR3 sequence is 16 residues long. Trimming took off 3 bases at V and 0 bases at J, with 9 bases between the two ends. CDR3 bases: TGTGCCAGCAGCTTGATGGGGAGCTCCTATAATTCACCCCTCCACTTT. It yields the protein CASSLMGSSYNSPLHF.

The J gene is TRBJ2-3, the V gene TRBV5-5, with D possibly matching TRBD2 (6 bases). Germline V CDR1 and CDR2: SGHKS, YYEKEE (reference sequence). CDR3 size: 15 residues. The V end lost 2 bases, the J end lost 1 base, and 11 bases lay between the germline ends. The CDR3 loop is CASSLDGGGTDTQYF. In DNA, the CDR3 is TGTGCCAGCAGCTTAGATGGCGGGGGCACAGATACGCAGTATTTT.

The chain combines TRBV7-9 with TRBJ1-3; the D is unclear. Looked up from germline, CDR1 is SEHNR and CDR2 is FQNEAQ (reference sequence). The germline V and J ends were trimmed by 1 base and 0 bases, with 7 bases remaining between them. The CDR3 contains 15 residues. The CDR3 DNA is TGTGCCAGCAGCTTAGGGCAGGTCTCTGGAAACACCATATATTTT. Amino acids: CASSLGQVSGNTIYF.